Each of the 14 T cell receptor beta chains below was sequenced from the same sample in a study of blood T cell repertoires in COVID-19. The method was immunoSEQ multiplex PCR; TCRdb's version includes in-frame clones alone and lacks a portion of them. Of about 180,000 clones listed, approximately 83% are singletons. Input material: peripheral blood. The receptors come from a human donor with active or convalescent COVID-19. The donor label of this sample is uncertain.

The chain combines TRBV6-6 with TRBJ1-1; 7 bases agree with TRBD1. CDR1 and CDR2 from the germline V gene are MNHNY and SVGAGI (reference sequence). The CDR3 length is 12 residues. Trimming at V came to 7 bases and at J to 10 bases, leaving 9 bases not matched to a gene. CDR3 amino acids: CASMLPGTAAFF. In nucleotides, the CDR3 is TGTGCCAGCATGTTACCCGGGACAGCAGCTTTCTTT.

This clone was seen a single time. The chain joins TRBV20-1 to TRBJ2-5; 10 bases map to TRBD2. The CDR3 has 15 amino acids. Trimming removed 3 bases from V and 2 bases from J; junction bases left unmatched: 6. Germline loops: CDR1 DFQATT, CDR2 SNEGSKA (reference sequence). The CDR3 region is CSASLAGVGQETQYF. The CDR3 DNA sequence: TGCAGTGCTAGTCTAGCGGGGGTGGGGCAAGAGACCCAGTACTTC.

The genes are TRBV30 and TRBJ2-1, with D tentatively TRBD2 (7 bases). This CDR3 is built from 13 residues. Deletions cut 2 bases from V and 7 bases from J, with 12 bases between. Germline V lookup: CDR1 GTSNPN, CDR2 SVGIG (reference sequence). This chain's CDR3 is CAWSLRGGNEQFF. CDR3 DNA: TGTGCCTGGAGTCTCAGGGGAGGGAATGAGCAGTTCTTC.

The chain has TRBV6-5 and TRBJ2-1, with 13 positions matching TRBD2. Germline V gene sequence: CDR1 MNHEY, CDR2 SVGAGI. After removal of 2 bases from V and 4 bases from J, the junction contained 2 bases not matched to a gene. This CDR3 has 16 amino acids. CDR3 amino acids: CASSYGTSGEYNEQFF. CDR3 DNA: TGTGCCAGCAGTTACGGGACTAGCGGGGAGTACAATGAGCAGTTCTTC.

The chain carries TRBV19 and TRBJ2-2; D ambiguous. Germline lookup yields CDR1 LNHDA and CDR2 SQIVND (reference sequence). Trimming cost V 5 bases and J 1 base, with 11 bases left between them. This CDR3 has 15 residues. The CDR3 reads CASSLRRQNTGELFF. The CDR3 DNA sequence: TGTGCCAGTAGTCTAAGACGACAGAACACCGGGGAGCTGTTTTTT.

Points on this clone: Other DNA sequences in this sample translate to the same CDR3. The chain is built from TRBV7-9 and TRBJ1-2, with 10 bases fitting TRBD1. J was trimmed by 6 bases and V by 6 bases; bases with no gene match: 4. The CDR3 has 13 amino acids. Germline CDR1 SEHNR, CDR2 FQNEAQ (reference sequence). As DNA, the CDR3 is TGTGCCAGCAGGTCGACAGGGGGCAATGGCTACACCTTC. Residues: CASRSTGGNGYTF.

The CDR3 bases are TGTGCCAGCAGTTACTCGATCCAGGCCCTGAACACTGAAGCTTTCTTT. Its translation is CASSYSIQALNTEAFF. This chain links TRBV6-5 with TRBJ1-1; D ambiguous. The V gene's germline CDR1 is MNHEY and CDR2 SVGAGI. The ends were cut back, 0 bases at V and 0 bases at J, with 11 bases in the middle. The CDR3 is 16 amino acids.

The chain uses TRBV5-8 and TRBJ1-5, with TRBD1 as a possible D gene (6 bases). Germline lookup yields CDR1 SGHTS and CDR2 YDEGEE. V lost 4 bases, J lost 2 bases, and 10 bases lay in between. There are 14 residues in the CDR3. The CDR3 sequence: CASSLRGGNQPQHF. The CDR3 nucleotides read TGTGCCAGCAGCCTCAGGGGAGGCAATCAGCCCCAGCATTTT.

CDR3 region: CASSLDAGGPGANVLTF. As DNA, the CDR3 is TGTGCCAGCAGTTTAGATGCGGGGGGGCCTGGGGCCAACGTCCTGACTTTC. The rearrangement uses TRBV28 and TRBJ2-6, with 9 bases lining up with TRBD2. Germline V lookup: CDR1 MDHEN, CDR2 SYDVKM. With 2 bases clipped from V and 2 bases from J, the junction kept 4 bases outside the gene matches. This CDR3 has 17 amino acids.

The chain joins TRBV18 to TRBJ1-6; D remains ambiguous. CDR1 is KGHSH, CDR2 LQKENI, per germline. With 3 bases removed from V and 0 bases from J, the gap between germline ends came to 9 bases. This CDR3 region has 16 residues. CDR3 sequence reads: CASSPQSSSYNSPLHF. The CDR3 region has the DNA TGTGCCAGCTCACCGCAATCGAGCTCCTATAATTCACCCCTCCACTTT.

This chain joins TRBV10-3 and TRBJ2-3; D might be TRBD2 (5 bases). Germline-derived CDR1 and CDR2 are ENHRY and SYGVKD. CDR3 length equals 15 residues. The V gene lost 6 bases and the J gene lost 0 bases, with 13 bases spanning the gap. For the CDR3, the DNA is TGTGCCATCAGGGACTCCATCCTGAGCACAGATACGCAGTATTTT. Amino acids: CAIRDSILSTDTQYF.

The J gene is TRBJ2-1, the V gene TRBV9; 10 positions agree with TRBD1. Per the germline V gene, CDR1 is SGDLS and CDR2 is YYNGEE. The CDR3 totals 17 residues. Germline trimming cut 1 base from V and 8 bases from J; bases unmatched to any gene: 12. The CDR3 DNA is TGTGCCAGCAGCGTAAGGCCACCGGGACAGGGGACGGATGAGCAGTTCTTC. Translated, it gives CASSVRPPGQGTDEQFF.

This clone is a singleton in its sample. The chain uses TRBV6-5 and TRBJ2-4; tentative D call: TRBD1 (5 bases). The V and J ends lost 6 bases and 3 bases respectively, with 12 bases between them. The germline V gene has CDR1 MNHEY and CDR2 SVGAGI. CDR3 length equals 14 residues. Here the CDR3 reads CASSSGSVKNIQYF. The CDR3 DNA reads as TGTGCCAGCAGCTCAGGGTCGGTCAAAAACATTCAGTACTTC.

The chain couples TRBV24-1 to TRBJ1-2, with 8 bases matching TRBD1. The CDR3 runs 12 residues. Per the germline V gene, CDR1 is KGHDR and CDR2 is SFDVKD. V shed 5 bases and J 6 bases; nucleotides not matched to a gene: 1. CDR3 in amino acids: CATSGGQDGYTF. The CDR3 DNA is TGTGCCACCAGTGGGGGACAGGATGGCTACACCTTC.